This is a list of T cell receptor beta chains from one sample in a study of OX40 agonist ivuxolimab in advanced cancers. The repertoire was sequenced with immunoSEQ multiplex PCR; TCRdb's copy has only in-frame clones and lacks some. The repertoire includes about 34,000 clones, around 83% of them detected once, and roughly 2.5% sits in the top ten. Sequenced material: CD4+ or CD8+ T cells sorted from blood, taken in a trial of the OX40 agonist ivuxolimab. Receptor source: an adult with an advanced solid tumor such as melanoma, head and neck, liver or kidney cancer. CDR3s include the opening cysteine and the closing phenylalanine or tryptophan. The D gene is left open where the match is weak. Clone size is stated in some rows and not others, as once, few, many or a class when expanded.

d_gene	len	v_gene	j_gene	abundance	CDR3nt	CDR3aa
.	14	TRBV30	TRBJ1-1	.	TGTGCCTGGAGTGTCGGCGCGGAGTCGACTGAAGCTTTCTTT	CAWSVGAESTEAFF
.	15	TRBV15	TRBJ1-3	.	TGTGCCACCAGCAGAGATGGGAGCTCTGGAAACACCATATATTTT	CATSRDGSSGNTIYF
.	16	TRBV28	TRBJ2-6	.	TGTGCCAGCGATACAGGAGCCCTCTCTGGGGCCAACGTCCTGACTTTC	CASDTGALSGANVLTF
TRBD2	16	TRBV7-2	TRBJ2-5	once	TGTGCCAGCAGCGCGCAGCGGGGGGCCGGGGGAGAGACCCAGTACTTC	CASSAQRGAGGETQYF
.	16	TRBV6-4	TRBJ1-6	.	TGTGCCAGCAGTGAGGACCCCGTAGGGGGGAATTCACCCCTCCACTTT	CASSEDPVGGNSPLHF
.	16	TRBV11-2	TRBJ1-1	.	TGTGCCAGCAGCTTACACCCCCGGGCAGGGGATACTGAAGCTTTCTTT	CASSLHPRAGDTEAFF
.	14	TRBV7-2	TRBJ2-7	.	TGTGCCAGCAGCTCCCTGGACAGACGCTACGAGCAGTACTTC	CASSSLDRRYEQYF
TRBD2	16	TRBV11-2	TRBJ2-1	.	TGTGCCAGCAGCTTAGATATCACGGGAGGGCGGAATGAGCAGTTCTTC	CASSLDITGGRNEQFF
TRBD2	15	TRBV27	TRBJ2-7	.	TGTGCCAGCAGTTTAAGCGGGGCTTACCCCTACGAGCAGTACTTC	CASSLSGAYPYEQYF
.	15	TRBV6-5	TRBJ2-1	.	TGTGCCAGCAGCCTGAACCCGGGACACCACAATGAGCAGTTCTTC	CASSLNPGHHNEQFF
.	16	TRBV7-2	TRBJ1-6	.	TGTGCCAGCAGCCGGACAGCGAGCTCCTATAATTCACCCCTCCACTTT	CASSRTASSYNSPLHF
.	13	TRBV10-3	TRBJ2-7	.	TGTGCCATCAGTGGCAGGAATGAATACGAGCAGTACTTC	CAISGRNEYEQYF
TRBD1	15	TRBV28	TRBJ1-1	.	TGTGCCAGCAGTTTCTCAGGACAGGGAGGAACTGAAGCTTTCTTT	CASSFSGQGGTEAFF
.	12	TRBV30	TRBJ2-7	.	TGTGCCTGGAGTTCCTCCGGGCCCGAGCAGTACTTC	CAWSSSGPEQYF
TRBD1	14	TRBV4-2	TRBJ2-7	once	TGTGCCAGCAGCCAGACAGGGGCCACCTACGAGCAGTACTTC	CASSQTGATYEQYF
.	14	TRBV11-2	TRBJ2-2	.	TGTGCCAGCAGCTTAGATGGTGAACCCGGGGAGCTGTTTTTT	CASSLDGEPGELFF
.	15	TRBV6-4	TRBJ2-2	.	TGTGCCAGCAGTGAGGGACCCGGAGACACCGGGGAGCTGTTTTTT	CASSEGPGDTGELFF
.	14	TRBV7-9	TRBJ2-3	.	TGTGCCAGCAGCTTATTGATGGTAGGAGATACGCAGTATTTT	CASSLLMVGDTQYF
TRBD2	18	TRBV18	TRBJ2-1	few	TGTGCCAGCCAACTAAGCGGGGATATACAAACGCCCCCGGAGGAGCAGTTCTTC	CASQLSGDIQTPPEEQFF
.	18	TRBV7-2	TRBJ2-1	few	TGTGCCAGCAGCTCCCAGTTTCGGAGGCCGCCTGGCCTCCCTGAGCAGTTCTTC	CASSSQFRRPPGLPEQFF
.	13	TRBV25-1	TRBJ2-3	.	TGTGCCAGCAGTAGAAGGACATCAGATACGCAGTATTTT	CASSRRTSDTQYF
.	13	TRBV19	TRBJ1-2	once	TGTGCCAGTCAAACAAACCAGGGATTTGGCTACACCTTC	CASQTNQGFGYTF
.	13	TRBV30	TRBJ2-5	.	TGTGCCTGGAGTATAAAAATCGGAGAGACCCAGTACTTC	CAWSIKIGETQYF
.	13	TRBV27	TRBJ1-5	.	TGTGCCAGCTCGAAGGCCCTGCGTCAGCCCCAGCATTTT	CASSKALRQPQHF
.	13	TRBV7-9	TRBJ1-1	.	TGTGCCAGCAGCTTAGAAGTCAACACTGAAGCTTTCTTT	CASSLEVNTEAFF
TRBD1	19	TRBV7-2	TRBJ2-7	.	TGTGCCAGCAGCCCCACAGGAGGCAGGGGGATACCTCCCTCCTACGAGCAGTACTTC	CASSPTGGRGIPPSYEQYF
.	13	TRBV11-3	TRBJ1-3	.	TGTGCCAGCAGCTCCGTACGCTCGGACACCATATATTTT	CASSSVRSDTIYF
.	17	TRBV7-2	TRBJ1-2	.	TGTGCCAGCAGCTTAGAGGGAGAGGGGCCCTCTAACTATGGCTACACCTTC	CASSLEGEGPSNYGYTF
.	14	TRBV5-8	TRBJ1-1	.	TGTGCCAGCAGCTTGGAATCAGCCAACACTGAAGCTTTCTTT	CASSLESANTEAFF
.	13	TRBV7-2	TRBJ1-1	.	TGTGCCAGCAGCTTAAGAGCTTCCACTGAAGCTTTCTTT	CASSLRASTEAFF
.	14	TRBV2	TRBJ2-3	.	TGTGCCAGCAGTGAAGTCAGCCTCGTAGATACGCAGTATTTT	CASSEVSLVDTQYF
TRBD1	11	TRBV20-1	TRBJ1-2	.	TGCAGTGCACGGGGACAGGGAGGCTACACCTTC	CSARGQGGYTF
TRBD1	15	TRBV5-1	TRBJ2-7	.	TGCGCCAGCAGCTTGCCGAACCAGGGGGCCAACGAGCAGTACTTC	CASSLPNQGANEQYF
TRBD1	15	TRBV5-1	TRBJ2-1	.	TGCGCCAGCAGCTCCGCCGGGACAGACTACAATGAGCAGTTCTTC	CASSSAGTDYNEQFF
TRBD1	14	TRBV9	TRBJ1-2	.	TGTGCCAGCAGCGCCGCGGGACAGTTCTATGGCTACACCTTC	CASSAAGQFYGYTF
.	16	TRBV4-1	TRBJ2-3	.	TGCGCCAGCAGCCAAGAAATAGCGGCCAATAGAGATACGCAGTATTTT	CASSQEIAANRDTQYF
.	21	TRBV21-1	TRBJ2-7	.	TGTGCCAGCAGCAAAGAAAGAGTCGACAGGCGACAAGGGCGTAAGGACTACGAGCAGTACTTC	CASSKERVDRRQGRKDYEQYF
.	13	TRBV4-3	TRBJ1-5	.	TGCGCCAGCAGCCAAGGGAACAATCAGCCCCAGCATTTT	CASSQGNNQPQHF
.	14	TRBV11-2	TRBJ1-1	.	TGTGCCAGCAGCTTACGGACCCAGAACACTGAAGCTTTCTTT	CASSLRTQNTEAFF
TRBD1	15	TRBV19	TRBJ1-6	.	TGTGCCAGTACCCCCCGGGACAGAAACAATTCACCCCTCCACTTT	CASTPRDRNNSPLHF
.	14	TRBV5-1	TRBJ2-3	.	TGCGCCAGCAGCTTGGATGGGATCCCAGATACGCGGTATTTT	CASSLDGIPDTRYF
.	16	TRBV5-6	TRBJ2-1	.	TGTGCCAGCAGTTCCGGCGGCACCAGGGCCTACAATGAGCAGTTCTTC	CASSSGGTRAYNEQFF
.	15	TRBV4-2	TRBJ2-5	.	TGTGCCAGCAGCCAAGAGACCCTAGGGGTTGAGACCCAGTACTTC	CASSQETLGVETQYF
TRBD1	13	TRBV5-1	TRBJ1-1	.	TGCGCCAGCAGCCGAGGACAGGGGACTGAAGCTTTCTTT	CASSRGQGTEAFF
TRBD1	14	TRBV7-8	TRBJ1-5	.	TGTGCCAGCAGCTTAGACAGGGGGAATCAGCCCCAGCATTTT	CASSLDRGNQPQHF
.	14	TRBV5-1	TRBJ1-3	.	TGCGCCAGCACCCTCGGGGGCTCTGGAAACACCATATATTTT	CASTLGGSGNTIYF
TRBD1	14	TRBV19	TRBJ1-1	.	TGTGCCAGTAGTGCTCATCAGGGGGCGGCTGAAGCTTTCTTT	CASSAHQGAAEAFF